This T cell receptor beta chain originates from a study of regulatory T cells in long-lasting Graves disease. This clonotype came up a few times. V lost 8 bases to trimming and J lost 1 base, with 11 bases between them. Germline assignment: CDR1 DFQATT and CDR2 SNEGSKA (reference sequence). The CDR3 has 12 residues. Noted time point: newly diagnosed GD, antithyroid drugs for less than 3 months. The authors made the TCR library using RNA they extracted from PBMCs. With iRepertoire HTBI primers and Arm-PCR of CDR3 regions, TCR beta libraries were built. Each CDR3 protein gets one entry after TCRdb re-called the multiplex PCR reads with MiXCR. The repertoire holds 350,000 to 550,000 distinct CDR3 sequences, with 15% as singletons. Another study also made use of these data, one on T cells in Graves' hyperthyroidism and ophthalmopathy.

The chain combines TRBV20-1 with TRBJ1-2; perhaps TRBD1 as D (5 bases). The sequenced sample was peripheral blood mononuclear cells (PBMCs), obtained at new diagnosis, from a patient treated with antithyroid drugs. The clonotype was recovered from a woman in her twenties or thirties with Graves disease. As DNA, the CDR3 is TGCAGTTACTACAGGAATAACTATGGCTACACCTTC. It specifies CSYYRNNYGYTF.